One and the same sample provided the 21 T cell receptor beta chains below, sequenced in a study of CD8 T cells in ankylosing spondylitis (dated by TCRdb to about 2017). Preparation of the library involved 5' RACE. The sequencer listed for this sample is Illumina HiSeq 2500. TCRdb's own reprocessing of the public reads used fastp at Q25 and MiXCR and kept productive beta chains. Every CDR3 protein is listed once, alongside the most common genes and DNA of its rows. The sample contains 200,000 to 250,000 distinct CDR3 sequences, 8% to 10% of them found a single time. The biggest ten clones account for roughly 4.9% of the sample. The sequenced material came from blood, either unsorted or a sorted T cell fraction (not recorded which). The receptor set was obtained from a female donor with ankylosing spondylitis or in good health (not recorded which).

A note on this clonotype: Possible read error: a much larger clone is one base away. The chain uses TRBV20-1 and TRBJ2-7, with TRBD2 as a possible D gene (6 bases). Germline V CDR1 and CDR2: DFQATT, SNEGSKA (reference sequence). The CDR3 extends over 13 amino acids. The ends were cut back, 7 bases at V and 4 bases at J, with 17 bases in the middle. CDR3 sequence (DNA): TGCAGTGTCCTACGGAGTAGCGGATACGAGCAGTACTTC. It is translated as CSVLRSSGYEQYF.

This clonotype has at least ten counts. The gene calls are TRBV27 and TRBJ2-7; D remains unclear. V lost 2 bases to trimming and J lost 6 bases, with 11 bases between them. CDR1 and CDR2 (germline): MNHEY, SMNVEV (reference sequence). This CDR3 region has 13 residues. In nucleotides, the CDR3 is TGTGCCAGCAGTTTAGCAGGAGATGGCGAGCAGTACTTC. It codes for CASSLAGDGEQYF.

This clonotype was seen repeatedly, ten times or more. The chain employs TRBV20-1 and TRBJ2-5; D remains ambiguous. Trimming removed 7 bases from V and 4 bases from J, with 13 bases in between. CDR3 length equals 12 residues. Germline V gene lookup returns CDR1 DFQATT and CDR2 SNEGSKA (reference sequence). The CDR3 DNA reads as TGCAGTGTCCGAGGCCGTCCAGAGACCCAGTACTTC. Its protein product is CSVRGRPETQYF.

This clonotype was detected many times. The chain uses TRBV7-3 and TRBJ2-1; D call uncertain. V dropped 2 bases and J dropped 0 bases, with 8 bases sitting between them. Germline V gives CDR1 SGHTA, CDR2 FQGTGA. The CDR3 runs 15 residues. CDR3 sequence reads: CASSLSRSSYNEQFF. For the CDR3, the DNA is TGTGCCAGCAGCTTATCGCGGAGCTCCTACAATGAGCAGTTCTTC.

There are many counts of this clonotype. V is TRBV20-1 and J is TRBJ2-5; 11 nucleotides line up with TRBD2. The germline V gene encodes CDR1 DFQATT and CDR2 SNEGSKA (reference sequence). This CDR3 region has 15 residues. The CDR3 sequence: CSARRTSGLQETQYF. CDR3 bases: TGCAGCGCAAGGAGGACTAGCGGGCTGCAAGAGACCCAGTACTTC.

This clonotype was counted at least ten times. The chain has TRBV7-9 and TRBJ2-7; D may be TRBD1 or TRBD2 (6 bases each). The CDR3 consists of 15 residues. Germline loops: CDR1 SEHNR, CDR2 FQNEAQ (reference sequence). Trimming removed 1 base from V and 3 bases from J, with 13 bases in between. This chain's CDR3 is CASSLGGGGDYEQYF. The CDR3 DNA follows: TGTGCCAGCAGCTTAGGAGGAGGGGGAGACTACGAGCAGTACTTC. The variable domain in full, completed from reference TRBV7-9 and TRBJ2-7, reads DTGVSQNPRHKITKRGQNVTFRCDPISEHNRLYWYRQTLGQGPEFLTYFQNEAQLEKSRLLSDRFSAERPKGSFSTLEIQRTEQGDSAMYLCASSLGGGGDYEQYFGPGTRLTVT.

This clonotype has a count of ten or more. The rearrangement uses TRBV28 and TRBJ2-5; 8 bases fit TRBD2. Germline assignment: CDR1 MDHEN and CDR2 SYDVKM. The ends lost 3 bases at V and 4 bases at J; junction bases unmatched: 10. The CDR3 is 16 residues long. CDR3 loop: CASSLAVAGSGETQYF. The CDR3 region has the DNA TGTGCCAGCAGTTTGGCGGTAGCGGGATCAGGAGAGACCCAGTACTTC.

The table lists this clonotype with many counts. The V call is TRBV7-2, the J call TRBJ2-5, with 10 positions matching TRBD2. V lost 1 base and J lost 4; bases outside the gene matches: 6. The length of the CDR3 is 16 residues. The germline V gene has CDR1 SGHTA and CDR2 FQGNSA. The DNA of the CDR3 is TGTGCCAGCAGCTTAGGGGCTAGCGGGAGAGGAGAGACCCAGTACTTC. It is translated as CASSLGASGRGETQYF.

This clonotype was recorded many times. The rearrangement links TRBV12-3 or TRBV12-4 to TRBJ1-5; D is ambiguous. This CDR3 spans 14 amino acids. The ends were cut back, 7 bases at V and 5 bases at J, with 15 bases in the middle. This CDR3 is CASTLGERDQPQHF. The DNA for the CDR3 is TGTGCCAGCACCCTCGGGGAGCGTGATCAGCCCCAGCATTTT.

This clonotype occurred many times. The chain employs TRBV25-1 and TRBJ1-1; a possible D gene is TRBD1 (5 bases). Germline-derived CDR1 and CDR2 are MGHDK and SYGVNS. Trimming removed 5 bases at V and 11 bases at J, with 12 bases between. The CDR3 extends over 11 amino acids. The CDR3 DNA reads as TGTGCCAGCAGTAGGGGCGCCGACGCTTTCTTT. Translated, it gives CASSRGADAFF.

Concerning this clonotype itself: This may be a read error: a much more frequent sequence differs by one nucleotide. V gene TRBV7-2 combines with J gene TRBJ2-7; 8 positions match TRBD1. V was clipped by 1 base and J by 5 bases; unmatched bases: 7. The CDR3 has 15 residues. Germline V lookup: CDR1 SGHTA, CDR2 FQGNSA. DNA of the CDR3: TGTGCCAGCAGCTTAGTAGCAGGGGGCCCGGACGAGCAGTACTTC. It encodes CASSLVAGGPDEQYF.

This clonotype was detected many times. The chain employs TRBV20-1 and TRBJ2-4; D unresolved. CDR3 length: 14 residues. Trimming shortened V by 0 bases and J by 0 bases, and 6 bases separated the two germline ends. Per germline, CDR1 DFQATT and CDR2 SNEGSKA (reference sequence). CDR3: CSARDSLAKNIQYF. CDR3 DNA sequence: TGCAGTGCTAGAGACAGTTTAGCCAAAAACATTCAGTACTTC.

This clonotype appeared many times. The V gene is TRBV7-9, the J gene TRBJ2-4, with 8 bases lining up with TRBD1. Germline lookup yields CDR1 SEHNR and CDR2 FQNEAQ (reference sequence). V shed 6 bases, J shed 3 bases, and the junction held 13 bases outside the gene matches. The CDR3 loop spans 17 amino acids. The CDR3 here is CASSPRRIGTGKNIQYF. The DNA of the CDR3 is TGTGCCAGCAGTCCCCGGAGGATCGGGACAGGCAAAAACATTCAGTACTTC.

This clonotype was observed many times. The V gene is TRBV9, the J gene TRBJ1-2; maybe TRBD1 (5 bases). Per germline, CDR1 SGDLS and CDR2 YYNGEE. The length of the CDR3 is 16 residues. V shed 0 bases and J shed 8 bases, with 20 bases lying between them. CDR3 residues: CASSVGDLGRVKGYTF. The CDR3 DNA reads TGTGCCAGCAGCGTAGGCGACTTGGGCAGGGTTAAGGGCTACACCTTC.

This clonotype came up many times. The chain employs TRBV7-9 and TRBJ1-3, with D uncertain. Trimming pared 5 bases from V and 11 bases from J, leaving 10 bases between. CDR3 length: 11 amino acids. Germline values: CDR1 SEHNR, CDR2 FQNEAQ (reference sequence). The CDR3 sequence is CASSPQEPIYF. CDR3 nucleotides: TGTGCCAGCAGCCCCCAGGAACCCATATATTTT.

This clonotype showed up many times. The chain employs TRBV6-2 or TRBV6-3 and TRBJ2-5; no definite D call. Trimming took off 8 bases at V and 3 bases at J, with 13 bases between the two ends. Per the germline V gene, CDR1 is MNHEY and CDR2 is SVGEGT. This CDR3 comprises 13 residues. As DNA, the CDR3 is TGTGCCAGCTCCTCCAGCGCCAAAGAGACCCAGTACTTC. Translated, it gives CASSSSAKETQYF.

This clonotype was observed at least ten times. The chain links TRBV7-2 to TRBJ2-2, with D possibly TRBD1 on 5 matching bases. The V gene lost 2 bases and the J gene lost 1 base, with 11 bases spanning the gap. The CDR3 is made up of 16 amino acids. CDR1 is SGHTA, CDR2 FQGNSA, per germline. CDR3 sequence reads: CASSLPGMGNTGELFF. The CDR3 DNA is TGTGCCAGCAGCTTACCAGGGATGGGGAACACCGGGGAGCTGTTTTTT.

V gene TRBV5-1 combines with J gene TRBJ2-2, with 9 bases identical to TRBD2. The germline V gene encodes CDR1 SGHRS and CDR2 YFSETQ. V was pared by 4 bases and J by 6 bases, with 7 bases of the junction left unmatched. CDR3 length equals 15 residues. CDR3 in amino acids: CASSPRTSVSGELFF. Written as DNA, the CDR3 is TGCGCCAGCAGCCCACGGACTAGCGTATCCGGGGAGCTGTTTTTT. Filled out from reference TRBV5-1 and TRBJ2-2, the complete variable domain reads KAGVTQTPRYLIKTRGQQVTLSCSPISGHRSVSWYQQTPGQGLQFLFEYFSETQRNKGNFPGRFSGRQFSNSRSEMNVSTLELGDSALYLCASSPRTSVSGELFFGEGSRLTVL.

The sample holds many counts of this clonotype. The chain recombines TRBV27 with TRBJ2-1, with 8 bases matching TRBD2. The junction had 2 bases not matched to a gene; V was cut back by 5 bases and J by 8 bases. The germline CDR1 and CDR2 sequences are MNHEY and SMNVEV (reference sequence). There are 12 residues in the CDR3. DNA for the CDR3: TGTGCCAGCAGTGCCGGGGGGGATGAGCAGTTCTTC. Protein product: CASSAGGDEQFF.

This clonotype occurred many times. This chain links TRBV9 with TRBJ1-2, with 9 bases fitting TRBD1. The V segment lost 4 bases and the J segment 4 bases; nucleotides outside the gene matches: 5. This CDR3 spans 14 amino acids. CDR1 SGDLS and CDR2 YYNGEE come from the germline V gene. For the CDR3, the DNA is TGTGCCAGCAGCTTGACAGGGGGGGCCTATGGCTACACCTTC. Translating it yields CASSLTGGAYGYTF.

This clonotype has a count of ten or more. The chain is built from TRBV20-1 and TRBJ2-1; 9 positions agree with TRBD2. The length of the CDR3 is 14 residues. CDR1 is DFQATT, CDR2 SNEGSKA, per germline (reference sequence). V lost 3 bases, J lost 3 bases, and 3 bases stayed unmatched. CDR3 in DNA: TGCAGTGCTAGTAGCGGGAGATTCTACAATGAGCAGTTCTTC. Amino acids: CSASSGRFYNEQFF.